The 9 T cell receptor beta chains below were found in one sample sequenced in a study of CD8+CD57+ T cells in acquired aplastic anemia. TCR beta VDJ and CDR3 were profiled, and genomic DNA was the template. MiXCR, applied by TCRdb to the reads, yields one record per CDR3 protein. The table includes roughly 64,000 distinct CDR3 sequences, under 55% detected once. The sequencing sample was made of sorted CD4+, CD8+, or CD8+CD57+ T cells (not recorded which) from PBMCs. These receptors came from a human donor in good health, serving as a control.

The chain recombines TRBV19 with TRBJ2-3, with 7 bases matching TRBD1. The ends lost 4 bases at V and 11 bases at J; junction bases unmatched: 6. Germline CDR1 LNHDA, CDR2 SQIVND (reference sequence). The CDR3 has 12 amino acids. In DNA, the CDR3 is TGTGCCAGTAGTAACAGGGGTAATGAGCAGTATTTT. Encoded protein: CASSNRGNEQYF.

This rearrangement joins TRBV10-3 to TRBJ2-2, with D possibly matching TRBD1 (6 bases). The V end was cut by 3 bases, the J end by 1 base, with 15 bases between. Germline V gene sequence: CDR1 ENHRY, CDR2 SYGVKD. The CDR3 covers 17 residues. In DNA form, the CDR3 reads TGTGCCATCAGTGACGAAACAGGGAGCTTGAACACCGGGGAGCTGTTTTTT. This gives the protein CAISDETGSLNTGELFF.

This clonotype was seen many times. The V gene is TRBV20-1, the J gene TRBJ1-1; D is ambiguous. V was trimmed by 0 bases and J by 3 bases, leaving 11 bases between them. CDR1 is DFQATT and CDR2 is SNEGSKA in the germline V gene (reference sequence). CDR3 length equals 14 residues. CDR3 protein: CSARDLWGDTEAFF. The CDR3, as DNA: TGCAGTGCTAGAGATCTTTGGGGAGACACTGAAGCTTTCTTT.

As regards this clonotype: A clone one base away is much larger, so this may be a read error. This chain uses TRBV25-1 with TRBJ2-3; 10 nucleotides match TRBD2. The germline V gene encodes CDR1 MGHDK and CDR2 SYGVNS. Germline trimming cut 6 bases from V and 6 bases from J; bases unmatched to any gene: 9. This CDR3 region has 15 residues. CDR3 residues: CASSQSSGSADTQYF. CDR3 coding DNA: TGTGCCAGCAGCCAATCTAGCGGGAGTGCGGATACGCAGTATTTT.

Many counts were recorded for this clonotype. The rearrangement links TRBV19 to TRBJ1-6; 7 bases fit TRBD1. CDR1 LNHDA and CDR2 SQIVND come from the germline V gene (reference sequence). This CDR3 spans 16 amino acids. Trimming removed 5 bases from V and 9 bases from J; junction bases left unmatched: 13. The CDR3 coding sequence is TGTGCCAGTAGTCCCCGAGGAGGGGGCAAAGGTTCACCCCTCCACTTT. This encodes CASSPRGGGKGSPLHF.

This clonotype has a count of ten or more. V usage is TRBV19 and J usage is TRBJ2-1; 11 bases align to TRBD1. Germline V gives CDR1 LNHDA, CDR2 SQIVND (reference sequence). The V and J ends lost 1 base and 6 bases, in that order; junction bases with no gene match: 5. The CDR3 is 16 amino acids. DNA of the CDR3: TGTGCCAGTAGTATAGTTACCGGGACAGGGGGCAATGAGCAGTTCTTC. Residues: CASSIVTGTGGNEQFF.

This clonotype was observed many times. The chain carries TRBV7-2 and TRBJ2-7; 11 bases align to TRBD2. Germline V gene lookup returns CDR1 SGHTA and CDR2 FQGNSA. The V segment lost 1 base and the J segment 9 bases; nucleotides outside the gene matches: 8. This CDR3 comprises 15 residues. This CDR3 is CASSLEGISGRGQYF. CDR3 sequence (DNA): TGTGCCAGCAGCTTAGAAGGGATTAGCGGGAGGGGGCAGTACTTC. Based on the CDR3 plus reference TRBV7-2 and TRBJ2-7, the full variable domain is GAGVSQSPSNKVTEKGKDVELRCDPISGHTALYWYRQSLGQGLEFLIYFQGNSAPDKSGLPSDRFSAERTGGSVSTLTIQRTQQEDSAVYLCASSLEGISGRGQYFGPGTRLTVT.

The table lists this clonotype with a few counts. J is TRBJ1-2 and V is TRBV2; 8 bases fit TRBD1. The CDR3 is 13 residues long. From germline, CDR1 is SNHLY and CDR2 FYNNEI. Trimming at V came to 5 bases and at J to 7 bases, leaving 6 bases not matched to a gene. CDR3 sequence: CASSLAGGGGYTF. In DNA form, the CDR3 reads TGTGCCAGCAGTCTTGCAGGGGGCGGTGGCTACACCTTC.

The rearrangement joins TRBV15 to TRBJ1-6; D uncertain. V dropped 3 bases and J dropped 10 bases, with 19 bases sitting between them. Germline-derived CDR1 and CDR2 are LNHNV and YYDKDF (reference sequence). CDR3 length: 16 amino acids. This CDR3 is CATSSHPGITASPLHF. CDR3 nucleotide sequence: TGTGCCACCAGCAGCCACCCGGGAATAACAGCGTCACCCCTCCACTTT. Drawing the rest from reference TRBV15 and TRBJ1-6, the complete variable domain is DAMVIQNPRYQVTQFGKPVTLSCSQTLNHNVMYWYQQKSSQAPKLLFHYYDKDFNNEADTPDNFQSRRPNTSFCFLDIRSPGLGDTAMYLCATSSHPGITASPLHFGNGTRLTVT.